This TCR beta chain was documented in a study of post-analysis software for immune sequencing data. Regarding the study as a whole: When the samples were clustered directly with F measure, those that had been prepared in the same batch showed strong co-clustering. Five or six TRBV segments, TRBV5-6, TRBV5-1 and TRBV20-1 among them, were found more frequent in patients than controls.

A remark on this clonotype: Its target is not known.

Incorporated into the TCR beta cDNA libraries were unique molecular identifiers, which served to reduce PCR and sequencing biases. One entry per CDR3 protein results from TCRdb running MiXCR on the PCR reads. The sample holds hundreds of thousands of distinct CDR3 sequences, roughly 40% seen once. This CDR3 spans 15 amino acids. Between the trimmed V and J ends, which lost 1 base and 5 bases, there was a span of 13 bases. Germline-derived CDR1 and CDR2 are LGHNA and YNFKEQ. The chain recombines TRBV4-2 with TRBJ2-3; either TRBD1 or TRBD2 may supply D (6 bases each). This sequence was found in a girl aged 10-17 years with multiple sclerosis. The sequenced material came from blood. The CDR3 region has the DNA TGTGCCAGCAGCCAAGGGTCGGGGGCGCAAGATACGCAGTATTTT. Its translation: CASSQGSGAQDTQYF.